These 18 T cell receptor beta chains were sequenced from one sample in a study of shared clonotypes between healthy human individuals. Clones were sequenced by immunoSEQ multiplex PCR, and TCRdb holds only the in-frame ones, with some missing. Of 850,000 to 1,200,000 clones listed, 65% to 75% are singletons. Material: memory CD4+ T cells sorted from blood. The sample's subset: CD45RA-negative fraction. The receptors stem from a man between 18 and 35 years old in good health.

V usage is TRBV6-5 and J usage is TRBJ1-1; unclear D gene. V was clipped by 6 bases and J by 0 bases, with 14 bases between them. The CDR3 runs to 15 residues. Per the germline V gene, CDR1 is MNHEY and CDR2 is SVGAGI. Written as DNA, the CDR3 is TGTGCCAGCAGGAGGGATTACACCATGAACACTGAAGCTTTCTTT. Protein: CASRRDYTMNTEAFF.

This chain connects TRBV6-1 to TRBJ2-2; possibly TRBD1 for D (6 bases). Germline loops: CDR1 MNHNS, CDR2 SASEGT. CDR3 length equals 22 residues. With 0 bases removed from V and 0 bases from J, the gap between germline ends came to 26 bases. The CDR3 here is CASSEALFMQLGADANTGELFF. The DNA for the CDR3 is TGTGCCAGCAGTGAAGCTTTGTTTATGCAGCTGGGGGCGGATGCGAACACCGGGGAGCTGTTTTTT.

The chain employs TRBV6-6 and TRBJ1-2; D uncertain. Per germline, CDR1 MNHNY and CDR2 SVGAGI (reference sequence). Trimming pared 2 bases from V and 8 bases from J, leaving 15 bases between. The CDR3 extends over 14 amino acids. In nucleotides, the CDR3 is TGTGCCAGCAGTTACCAGGCAGATCTGAGCGGCTACACCTTC. Translation gives CASSYQADLSGYTF.

The rearrangement links TRBV11-2 to TRBJ2-7; tentative D call: TRBD1 (6 bases). The germline CDR1 and CDR2 sequences are SGHAT and FQNNGV. This CDR3 comprises 15 residues. Trimming stripped 4 bases from V and 0 bases from J, with 13 bases between. DNA for the CDR3: TGTGCCAGCAGCTCAGGGACAACGAGCTCCTACGAGCAGTACTTC. Encoded protein: CASSSGTTSSYEQYF.

The V call is TRBV5-1, the J call TRBJ2-1; D uncertain. CDR1 and CDR2 (germline): SGHRS, YFSETQ. Between the trimmed V and J ends, which lost 5 bases and 4 bases, there was a span of 16 bases. CDR3 length: 15 amino acids. Here the CDR3 reads CASRAGFPPYNEQFF. CDR3 DNA sequence: TGCGCCAGCAGAGCCGGGTTTCCTCCTTACAATGAGCAGTTCTTC.

There are many counts of this clone. This chain joins TRBV7-2 and TRBJ1-6; D is possibly TRBD1 (5 bases). This CDR3 has 14 amino acids. Per germline, CDR1 SGHTA and CDR2 FQGNSA. Trimming removed 7 bases at V and 7 bases at J, with 14 bases between. The CDR3 region has the DNA TGTGCCAGCAACCGACAAGGGGTGAATTCACCCCTCCACTTT. Amino acid sequence: CASNRQGVNSPLHF.

J is TRBJ2-1 and V is TRBV7-9; TRBD2 agrees at 11 bases. This CDR3 has 16 amino acids. Trimming at V came to 5 bases and at J to 4 bases, leaving 7 bases not matched to a gene. The germline gives CDR1 SEHNR, CDR2 FQNEAQ (reference sequence). CDR3 in amino acids: CASSTGTSGLYNEQFF. CDR3 coding DNA: TGTGCCAGCAGCACCGGGACTAGCGGACTTTACAATGAGCAGTTCTTC.

This chain connects TRBV5-1 to TRBJ2-1; 11 bases agree with TRBD2. This CDR3 is built from 16 residues. J lost 1 base, V lost 2 bases, and 2 bases had no gene match. Germline-derived CDR1 and CDR2 are SGHRS and YFSETQ. CDR3 nucleotide sequence: TGCGCCAGCAGCTTTACTAGCGGGGGATCCTACAATGAGCAGTTCTTC. Translation: CASSFTSGGSYNEQFF.

This clone has a count of ten or more. The chain employs TRBV7-2 and TRBJ2-1; unclear D gene. The CDR3 extends over 13 amino acids. V was cut by 3 bases and J by 5 bases, with 8 bases left in between. Germline V gene sequence: CDR1 SGHTA, CDR2 FQGNSA. The CDR3 bases are TGTGCCAGCAGCTTTAACCGGGACAATGAGCAGTTCTTC. This gives the protein CASSFNRDNEQFF.

This clone has at least ten counts. J is TRBJ2-5 and V is TRBV28; the D gene is possibly TRBD1 (7 bases). The CDR3 length is 15 residues. The V gene's germline CDR1 is MDHEN and CDR2 SYDVKM. Trimming removed 3 bases from V and 5 bases from J, with 16 bases in between. The CDR3 DNA reads as TGTGCCAGCAGTTTTTCAGGGGGGATCACGGAGACCCAGTACTTC. It translates to CASSFSGGITETQYF.

The J gene is TRBJ2-7, the V gene TRBV18; no clear D gene. Germline CDR1 reads KGHSH; CDR2 reads LQKENI. The CDR3 is 13 residues long. The V end was cut by 6 bases, the J end by 2 bases, with 11 bases between. CDR3 in amino acids: CASSNQGTYEQYF. Here the CDR3 DNA reads TGTGCCAGCTCGAACCAAGGCACCTACGAGCAGTACTTC.

This clone was picked up a small number of times. This sequence joins TRBV5-6 and TRBJ2-3, with 12 bases that match TRBD2. Germline V gene sequence: CDR1 SGHDT, CDR2 YYEEEE. This CDR3 spans 16 amino acids. The V segment lost 1 base and the J segment 0 bases; nucleotides outside the gene matches: 0. DNA for the CDR3: TGTGCCAGCAGCTTGACTAGCGGGAGGAGCACAGATACGCAGTATTTT. Residues: CASSLTSGRSTDTQYF. The whole variable domain, remainder taken from reference TRBV5-6 and TRBJ2-3, is DAGVTQSPTHLIKTRGQQVTLRCSPKSGHDTVSWYQQALGQGPQFIFQYYEEEERQRGNFPDRFSGHQFPNYSSELNVNALLLGDSALYLCASSLTSGRSTDTQYFGPGTRLTVL.

The chain's CDR3 is CASSLGRDTDTQYF. The CDR3 DNA reads as TGTGCCAGCAGCTTAGGGCGGGATACAGATACGCAGTATTTT. The rearrangement uses TRBV5-6 and TRBJ2-3; possibly TRBD2 for D (6 bases). The CDR3 length is 14 residues. The germline V gene has CDR1 SGHDT and CDR2 YYEEEE. V lost 2 bases, J lost 3 bases, and 10 bases lay in between.

The V gene is TRBV6-1, the J gene TRBJ1-2; 8 bases line up with TRBD1. CDR3 size: 15 residues. Germline CDR1 reads MNHNS; CDR2 reads SASEGT. J gave up 5 bases and V 5 bases, and 10 bases lay outside the gene matches. The CDR3 is CASSKTGDPGYGYTF. The CDR3, as DNA: TGTGCCAGCAGTAAGACAGGGGACCCGGGGTATGGCTACACCTTC.

The CDR3 loop is CASSPRGSGADTQYF. As DNA, the CDR3 is TGTGCCAGCAGCCCCCGCGGGAGTGGAGCAGATACGCAGTATTTT. This chain joins TRBV9 and TRBJ2-3; TRBD2 matches at 7 bases. The junction had 9 bases not matched to a gene; V was cut back by 4 bases and J by 4 bases. From germline, CDR1 is SGDLS and CDR2 YYNGEE. This CDR3 spans 15 amino acids.

V is TRBV9 and J is TRBJ1-1; 7 positions agree with TRBD1. Trimming cost V 7 bases and J 3 bases; bases outside gene matches: 6. CDR3 size: 13 residues. Germline V gene sequence: CDR1 SGDLS, CDR2 YYNGEE. The CDR3 loop is CASRPQGDTEAFF. The CDR3 nucleotides read TGTGCCAGCCGACCGCAGGGGGACACTGAAGCTTTCTTT.

The V and J genes are TRBV5-8 and TRBJ2-7, with a weak D call TRBD1 (5 bases). Per the germline V gene, CDR1 is SGHTS and CDR2 is YDEGEE. V was shortened by 10 bases and J by 3 bases, with 20 bases between the two germline ends. CDR3 length: 14 amino acids. The CDR3 loop reads CASNTLGQDYEQYF. The CDR3 DNA sequence: TGTGCCTCAAATACATTGGGGCAAGACTACGAGCAGTACTTC.

This chain connects TRBV11-3 to TRBJ1-1; D call uncertain. CDR1 is SGHNT and CDR2 is YENEEA in the germline V gene. The CDR3 runs to 12 residues. V shed 7 bases and J shed 8 bases, with 14 bases lying between them. The DNA of the CDR3 is TGTGCCAGCACCAAATCCACCGGGGAAGCTTTCTTT. This sequence encodes CASTKSTGEAFF.